Listed below are T cell receptor beta chains from one sample, sequenced in a study of blood T cell repertoires in COVID-19. The assay was immunoSEQ multiplex PCR, and TCRdb's table has in-frame clones only and misses some. The profile covers around 130,000 clones, with 80% to 90% appearing a single time and about 4.1% taken by the ten largest. Sequencing was done on a sample of peripheral blood. Receptors originate from a man aged 35 to 55 with acute or convalescent COVID-19. The CDR3 runs from the conserved cysteine through the conserved F or W. The order of the fields is V gene, CDR3 protein.

v_call: TRBV18
cdr3_aa: CASSPGGRTNEKLFF

v_call: TRBV4-3
cdr3_aa: CASSQGRGALTGELFF

v_call: TRBV3-1/TRBV3-2
cdr3_aa: CASSHPTSGGAQYF

v_call: TRBV6-5
cdr3_aa: CAVGNTYGYTF

v_call: TRBV9
cdr3_aa: CASSGGLSYGYTF

v_call: TRBV5-4
cdr3_aa: CASSFPGQGDYEQYF

v_call: TRBV29-1
cdr3_aa: CSVEALGQSTNEKLFF

v_call: TRBV30
cdr3_aa: CAWSVEASGRGAFF

v_call: TRBV6-6
cdr3_aa: CASSSRGRGGSDEQYF

v_call: TRBV5-6
cdr3_aa: CASSLPGSGANVLTF

v_call: TRBV27
cdr3_aa: CASSRGGQGRAGELFF

v_call: TRBV4-1
cdr3_aa: CASSQVGVSEAFF

v_call: TRBV5-4
cdr3_aa: CASSSPQGVGEQFF

v_call: TRBV13
cdr3_aa: CASSLGIGTGKGSPLHF

v_call: TRBV2
cdr3_aa: CASRTSTGAKNIQYF

v_call: TRBV28
cdr3_aa: CASSLKRALINSPLHF